A single sample gave rise to the 8 T cell receptor beta chains below, sequenced in a study of cytomegalovirus exposure and HLA in healthy donors. With 60 Vbeta and 13 Jbeta primers, the PCR was carried out. Here immunoSEQ multiplex PCR was the method, and the copy in TCRdb shows in-frame clones only, minus some. The sample consists of 100,000 to 150,000 clones, 70% to 85% of them appearing once. Sequenced: PBMCs. The receptors were sampled from a woman in her 50s in good health and CMV-seropositive.

A few counts support this clone. The chain couples TRBV4-1 to TRBJ2-3; TRBD2 aligns across 10 bases. Germline V gene data show CDR1 as MGHRA and CDR2 as YSYEKL. The CDR3 sequence is 15 residues long. V dropped 5 bases and J dropped 4; count of bases not matched to a gene: 6. This chain's CDR3 is CASSSLAGSADTQYF. DNA of the CDR3: TGCGCCAGCAGCTCACTAGCGGGGAGCGCAGATACGCAGTATTTT.

The chain carries TRBV5-6 and TRBJ1-5, with TRBD1 as a possible D gene (5 bases). V lost 1 base and J 6 bases, leaving 17 bases between the germline ends. The V gene's germline CDR1 is SGHDT and CDR2 YYEEEE. The CDR3 consists of 16 residues. The CDR3 is CASSLTPGLWCQPQHF. The CDR3 DNA follows: TGTGCCAGCAGCTTGACACCAGGGTTGTGGTGTCAGCCCCAGCATTTT.

V usage is TRBV2 and J usage is TRBJ2-7; 7 bases are a match to TRBD1. The CDR3 is made up of 15 amino acids. Germline V gene lookup returns CDR1 SNHLY and CDR2 FYNNEI. Losses at the gene ends were 5 bases for V and 6 bases for J; bases not matched to a gene: 13. CDR3 sequence reads: CASSPEGGPLLEQYF. The CDR3, as DNA: TGTGCCAGCAGTCCTGAAGGGGGCCCCTTACTCGAGCAGTACTTC. The variable domain in full, completed from reference TRBV2 and TRBJ2-7, reads EPEVTQTPSHQVTQMGQEVILRCVPISNHLYFYWYRQILGQKVEFLVSFYNNEISEKSEIFDDQFSVERPDGSNFTLKIRSTKLEDSAMYFCASSPEGGPLLEQYFGPGTRLTVT.

V is TRBV10-3 and J is TRBJ1-1, with a weak D call TRBD1 (6 bases). Germline values: CDR1 ENHRY, CDR2 SYGVKD. Trimming left V 5 bases short and J 6 bases short, with 16 bases between. This CDR3 region has 14 residues. Written as DNA, the CDR3 is TGTGCCATCAGTTCCTTGACGGACAGAGCTGAAGCTTTCTTT. This translates into CAISSLTDRAEAFF.

This clone was observed a single time. CDR3 DNA sequence: TGTGCCAGTAGTAGAACTAAGAACACTGAAGCTTTCTTT. It codes for CASSRTKNTEAFF. The chain uses TRBV19 and TRBJ1-1; D ambiguous. Germline lookup yields CDR1 LNHDA and CDR2 SQIVND (reference sequence). V dropped 4 bases and J dropped 1 base, with 7 bases sitting between them. This CDR3 has 13 amino acids.

For the CDR3, the DNA is TGTGCCATCGGGACAGGGGGCTCTGGGGCCAACGTCCTGACTTTC. Protein product: CAIGTGGSGANVLTF. The V call is TRBV10-3, the J call TRBJ2-6; 11 bases are shared with TRBD1. The CDR3 totals 15 residues. Germline CDR1 is ENHRY and CDR2 is SYGVKD. V shed 8 bases, J shed 0 bases, and the junction held 0 bases outside the gene matches.

This clone was picked up one time. The chain carries TRBV10-3 and TRBJ1-3; 7 nucleotides line up with TRBD1. Per germline, CDR1 ENHRY and CDR2 SYGVKD. The CDR3 runs to 18 residues. The trim removed 0 bases at V and 0 bases at J, leaving 8 bases unmatched. CDR3: CAISESGQTSFSGNTIYF. Here the CDR3 DNA reads TGTGCCATCAGTGAGTCGGGACAGACATCTTTCTCTGGAAACACCATATATTTT.

This clone appeared a few times. The CDR3 DNA is TGCGCCAGCAGCCAATCGGGGAACTATGGCTACACCTTC. Its protein product is CASSQSGNYGYTF. The chain recombines TRBV4-3 with TRBJ1-2; D is uncertain. The CDR3 length is 13 residues. Germline loops: CDR1 LGHNA, CDR2 YSLEER. V shed 2 bases and J shed 2 bases, with 6 bases lying between them.